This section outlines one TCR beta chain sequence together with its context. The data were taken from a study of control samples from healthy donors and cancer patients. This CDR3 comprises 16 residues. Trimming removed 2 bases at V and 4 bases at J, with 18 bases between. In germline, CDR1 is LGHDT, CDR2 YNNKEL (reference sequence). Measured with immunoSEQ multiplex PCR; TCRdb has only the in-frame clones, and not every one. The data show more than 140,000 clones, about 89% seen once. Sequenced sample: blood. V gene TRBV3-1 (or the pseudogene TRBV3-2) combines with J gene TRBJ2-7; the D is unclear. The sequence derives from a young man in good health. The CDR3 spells CASSQSDRESLYEQYF. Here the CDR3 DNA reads TGTGCCAGCAGCCAATCGGACCGTGAATCTCTATACGAGCAGTACTTC.